This T cell receptor (beta chain) was recorded in a study of cytomegalovirus exposure and HLA in healthy donors. With V trimmed by 3 bases and J by 6 bases, 4 bases remained unmatched. CDR1 is WSHSY, CDR2 SAAADI, per germline. The CDR3 totals 14 residues. Primers included in the PCR were 60 Vbeta and 13 Jbeta primers. Profiled with immunoSEQ multiplex PCR; TCRdb holds only in-frame clones, not every one. The sample carries over 150,000 clones, approximately 85% recorded once. This clone appeared a few times. The origin of this receptor is a man between 50 and 59 years old in good health and CMV-seropositive. Input material: PBMCs. The chain couples TRBV10-2 to TRBJ1-5, with 8 bases that match TRBD1. The CDR3 sequence: CASSDDRGGQPQHF. Here the CDR3 DNA reads TGCGCCAGCAGTGACGACAGGGGAGGTCAGCCCCAGCATTTT.